One TCR beta chain is described in this entry. The repertoire was sequenced with immunoSEQ multiplex PCR; TCRdb's copy has only in-frame clones and lacks some. The data show roughly 300,000 clones, 90% seen once. J was trimmed by 3 bases and V by 5 bases; bases with no gene match: 15. This CDR3 region has 18 residues. Germline CDR1 SGHAT, CDR2 FQNNGV. This sample is drawn from a study of blood T cell repertoires in COVID-19. Researchers sorted participants into cohorts using their self-reported clinical history. Recovery meant two consecutive negative NP/OP PCR tests, professional clearance, or resolved symptoms.

Sequenced material: PBMCs or T cells enriched from blood (not recorded which). The TCR comes from a woman between 25 and 40 years old who had recovered from COVID-19. The V and J genes are TRBV11-2 and TRBJ2-7, with 11 nucleotides matching TRBD2. The CDR3: CASSLTDAKLAGDYEQYF. The CDR3, as DNA: TGTGCCAGCAGCCTGACAGACGCTAAACTAGCGGGAGACTACGAGCAGTACTTC. The full variable domain, rest sourced from reference TRBV11-2 and TRBJ2-7, is EAGVAQSPRYKIIEKRQSVAFWCNPISGHATLYWYQQILGQGPKLLIQFQNNGVVDDSQLPKDRFSAERLKGVDSTLKIQPAKLEDSAVYLCASSLTDAKLAGDYEQYFGPGTRLTVT.